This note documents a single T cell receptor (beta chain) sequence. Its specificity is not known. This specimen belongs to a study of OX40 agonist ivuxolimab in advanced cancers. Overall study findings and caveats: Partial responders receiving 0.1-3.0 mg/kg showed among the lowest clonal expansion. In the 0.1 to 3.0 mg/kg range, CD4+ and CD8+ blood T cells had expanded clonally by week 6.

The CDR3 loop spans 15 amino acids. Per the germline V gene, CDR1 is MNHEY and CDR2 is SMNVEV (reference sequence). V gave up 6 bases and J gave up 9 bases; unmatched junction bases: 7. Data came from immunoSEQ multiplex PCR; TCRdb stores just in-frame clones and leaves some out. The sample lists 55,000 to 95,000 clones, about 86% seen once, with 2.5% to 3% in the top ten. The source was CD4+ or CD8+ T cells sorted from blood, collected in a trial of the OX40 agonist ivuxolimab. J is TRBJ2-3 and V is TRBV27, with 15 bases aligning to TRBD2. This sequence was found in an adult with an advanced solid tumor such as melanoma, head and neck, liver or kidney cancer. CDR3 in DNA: TGTGCCAGCAGCCCAGGACTAGCGGGAGGGCCAACGCAGTATTTT. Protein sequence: CASSPGLAGGPTQYF.